The TCR beta chain described here comes from a study of blood T cell repertoires in COVID-19 (dated by TCRdb to between 2020 and 2021). Regarding the complete study: Collaborator samples came from the United States, Italy and Spain and covered acute and convalescent phases of COVID-19. Samples came from the ongoing ImmuneRACE study (first 160 participants) plus 1,254 subjects from 6 global collaborators. The material from the prospective study consisted of cDNA or gDNA derived from T cells, B-cell-depleted T cells, or PBMCs. The dataset comprised deeply sampled blood TCRbeta repertoires from subjects exposed to, actively infected with, or recovered from COVID-19. A de-identified subject ID, COVID-19 status, age in years and sex were almost always included in the sample metadata. The repertoires were made available in a free public database intended to serve as a resource for research on the immune response to SARS-CoV-2. Where HLA class I and class II types were available, the types were taken from metadata supplied by the sample provider, not from assay-based typing. Results the study describes overall, beyond this receptor: The quantity of clinical and demographic metadata differed by source and by participant and was supplied without curation.

Each collaborating institution followed its own protocols to collect whole blood in K2EDTA tubes. For TCRbeta analysis, collaborators shipped samples in one of three forms: frozen whole blood, isolated PBMCs, or DNA extracted from either of those sample types. From the cysteine through the phenylalanine, the CDR3 covers 17 amino acids. The kept DNA is CDR3 alone, 51 bases in frame from the first base. The germline V gene sets CDR1 to SGHTS and CDR2 to YDEGEE. Germline trimming amounts to 4 bases on V and 5 bases on J, with 12 as the count of junction bases outside the gene matches. Concerning this clone: It has no known antigen specificity. No qualities accompany the bases; no much larger clone lies one base away.

TCRbeta CDR3 regions were amplified from genomic DNA using the immunoSEQ Assay, a bias-controlled multiplex PCR. The paper's processing steps were these. Within the assay, amplification of reference gene primers was used to estimate how many nucleated cells each sample contained. To quantify the absolute abundance of each unique TCRbeta CDR3 rearrangement, sequence reads were collapsed and filtered. For each sample, productive Simpson clonality was calculated as the square root of Simpson's diversity index over productive rearrangements. Drawn from immuneACCESS, this table holds only the in-frame rearrangements with V and J called that TCRdb kept. Clones are partly lost; checked studies trace under half to an unresolved V gene and leave the rest unexplained. The DNA gave D and trimming, while V, J and clone size come from that table. The sample table shows around 29,000 clones, and about 85% are seen once. In total, the top ten clones hold 15% to 20% of the sample.

Sequences were obtained from peripheral blood. The chain is made from TRBV5-8 and TRBJ1-5, and TRBD1 aligns with 10 junction nucleotides. The sequence came from a woman between 55 and 75 years old with active COVID-19. The base sequence is TGTGCCAGCAGCCTTGGGACCTCCGGGACAGGGGATCAGCCCCAGCATTTT. It is translated as CASSLGTSGTGDQPQHF.